The rows below give T cell receptor beta chains drawn from one sample of a study of blood T cells in healthy people across ages. Via MiXCR, TCRdb re-called the 5' RACE reads, giving one row per CDR3 protein. The profile covers roughly 800,000 distinct CDR3 sequences, with 58% appearing a single time and approximately 20% taken by the ten largest. Input material: blood. Every receptor here comes from a man under 40 in good health. The CDR3 runs from the conserved cysteine through the conserved F or W. A D gene is named only where the DNA matches it firmly. Not every row has a clone size; where given, it reads once, few, many or a size class.

D gene,CDR3 length,clone size,V gene,J gene,CDR3 protein,CDR3 DNA
NA,13,few,TRBV29-1,TRBJ1-4,CSVGTANNEKLFF,TGCAGCGTTGGGACAGCCAACAATGAAAAACTGTTTTTT
NA,13,NA,TRBV11-2,TRBJ2-1,CASSLGLVNEQFF,TGTGCCAGCAGCTTAGGGCTAGTTAATGAGCAGTTCTTC
TRBD2,15,once,TRBV4-3,TRBJ2-1,CASSRTSGRHYEQFF,TGCGCCAGCAGTCGGACTAGCGGGAGACACTATGAGCAGTTCTTC
NA,13,NA,TRBV10-3,TRBJ2-2,CAITALNTGELFF,TGTGCCATCACAGCTTTGAACACCGGGGAGCTGTTTTTT
NA,14,NA,TRBV20-1,TRBJ2-7,CSATSPEKNYEQYF,TGCAGTGCCACCTCACCGGAGAAAAACTACGAGCAGTACTTC
NA,16,NA,TRBV6-5,TRBJ1-5,CASSYSNRDSNQPQHF,TGTGCCAGCAGTTACTCGAACCGGGACAGCAATCAGCCCCAGCATTTT
NA,15,NA,TRBV7-8,TRBJ2-3,CASSLGGIWTDTQYF,TGTGCCAGCAGCTTAGGGGGTATCTGGACAGATACGCAGTATTTT
NA,14,few,TRBV10-3,TRBJ2-3,CAIRAQEITDTQYF,TGTGCCATCCGGGCCCAGGAGATCACAGATACGCAGTATTTT
NA,16,NA,TRBV4-3,TRBJ2-3,CASSQDRGSSTDTQYF,TGCGCCAGCAGCCAAGATCGGGGCAGTAGCACAGATACGCAGTATTTT
NA,13,NA,TRBV7-8,TRBJ1-6,CASSLGTVTPLHF,TGTGCCAGCAGCTTAGGGACAGTAACACCCCTCCACTTT